Detailed here is one TCR beta chain. Its antigen is still unknown. The PCR had 60 Vbeta and 13 Jbeta primers. Measured with immunoSEQ multiplex PCR; TCRdb has only the in-frame clones, and not every one. The data show 150,000 to 200,000 clones, over 65% seen once. These data originate in a study of cytomegalovirus exposure and HLA in healthy donors. Findings of the study overall: Indistinguishable V segments, including TRBV6-2 and TRBV6-3, were excluded. An Asian-associated ancestry cluster reportedly showed fewer N-insertions than the roughly 670-donor mean in a later analysis. Being productive about 87% or about 30% of the time was typical of most TCR beta V segments in an earlier analysis.

The CDR3 has 16 residues. V shed 3 bases and J shed 0 bases, with 12 bases lying between them. Germline CDR1 reads SGHRS; CDR2 reads YFSETQ. While unrecorded immune exposures were likely, the donors were nominally healthy when sampled. The receptor was derived from a woman aged 35 to 49 in good health and CMV-seronegative. Sequenced input: PBMCs. V usage is TRBV5-1 and J usage is TRBJ2-2, with D uncertain. In nucleotides, the CDR3 is TGCGCCAGCAGCTCCAGAGGCCTATCGAACACCGGGGAGCTGTTTTTT. Its translation: CASSSRGLSNTGELFF.